This T cell receptor beta chain was recorded in a study of diagnostic markers for celiac disease (dated by TCRdb to the early 2020s). The CDR3 contains 12 residues, cysteine and phenylalanine counted. There is no recorded DNA. For CDR1 and CDR2, the germline V gene lists WSHSY and SAAADI. The sample was run on an Illumina MiSeq. TCRdb reprocessed the reads, reporting each CDR3 protein sequence once and no DNA. This sample's listing comprises about 1,100 distinct CDR3 sequences. The ten largest clones represent approximately 11% of the sample. No count is recorded, yet this clonotype rates as large (0.1 to 1%) from its frequency. The antigen this receptor binds is unknown.

Sequences were obtained from either unsorted cells or a sorted T cell fraction (not recorded which). The TCR comes from a human donor. The chain is assembled from TRBV10-2 and TRBJ1-6. The CDR3 region has the sequence CASMTVDSPLHF.